The next 25 T cell receptor beta chains were all read from a single sample in a study of cytotoxic CD8 clonotypes in ibrutinib-treated CLL (dated by TCRdb to 2020 to 2022). The method was the immunoSEQ multiplex PCR assay. TCRdb took this table from immuneACCESS and kept in-frame rearrangements with V and J called. Such tables lack part of the clones; where checked against another copy, unresolved V genes explain under half of the gap, and the rest is unexplained. This sample gives roughly 160,000 clones in total; under 85% of them show up just once. Of the sample, about 4.3% falls within the top ten clones. What the time point label conveys for this sample: 24 months on ibrutinib. This specimen consisted of PBMCs, obtained after 24 months of ibrutinib treatment. The receptors stem from a human donor with chronic lymphocytic leukemia.

J is TRBJ1-3 and V is TRBV28; the D gene is possibly TRBD1 (6 bases). Trimming pared 7 bases from V and 7 bases from J, leaving 20 bases between. The germline V gene has CDR1 MDHEN and CDR2 SYDVKM. The CDR3 length is 15 residues. The CDR3 loop is CASTQRGGPGNTIYF. Written as DNA, the CDR3 is TGTGCCAGCACCCAGAGGGGGGGCCCGGGGAACACCATATATTTT.

The chain recombines TRBV6-5 with TRBJ2-5; the D gene is possibly TRBD1 (6 bases). The CDR3 has 14 amino acids. The germline CDR1 and CDR2 sequences are MNHEY and SVGAGI. Trimming took off 6 bases at V and 7 bases at J, with 18 bases between the two ends. CDR3 sequence reads: CASSPNRARGTQYF. The DNA of the CDR3 is TGTGCCAGCAGCCCAAACAGGGCCAGGGGGACCCAGTACTTC.

The chain links TRBV7-9 to TRBJ1-2; perhaps TRBD1 as D (5 bases). Trimming took off 0 bases at V and 9 bases at J, with 8 bases between the two ends. This CDR3 spans 12 amino acids. Germline V gene lookup returns CDR1 SEHNR and CDR2 FQNEAQ (reference sequence). The CDR3 DNA reads TGTGCCAGCAGCTTAGCAGGGGCAAGCTACACCTTC. Encoded protein: CASSLAGASYTF. The full variable domain, rest sourced from reference TRBV7-9 and TRBJ1-2, is DTGVSQNPRHKITKRGQNVTFRCDPISEHNRLYWYRQTLGQGPEFLTYFQNEAQLEKSRLLSDRFSAERPKGSFSTLEIQRTEQGDSAMYLCASSLAGASYTFGSGTRLTVV.

This clone was recorded a few times. This specimen includes other DNA sequences encoding the same CDR3. V usage is TRBV2 and J usage is TRBJ2-2; D remains ambiguous. The CDR3 runs to 12 residues. CDR1 and CDR2 (germline): SNHLY, FYNNEI. Trimming stripped 4 bases from V and 3 bases from J, with 3 bases between. The CDR3 sequence is CASSGYTGELFF. Written as DNA, the CDR3 is TGTGCCAGCAGTGGATACACCGGGGAGCTGTTTTTT.

CDR3 bases: TGCGCCAGCAGCCTCTCTGTTGGGGAGGAGACCCAGTACTTC. Its protein is CASSLSVGEETQYF. The chain has TRBV5-1 and TRBJ2-5, with D perhaps matching TRBD2 (5 bases). CDR3 length equals 14 residues. Germline CDR1 is SGHRS and CDR2 is YFSETQ. V was clipped by 4 bases and J by 5 bases, with 15 bases between them.

This clone has more than one count but fewer than ten. The chain recombines TRBV20-1 with TRBJ1-1; no reliable D call. This CDR3 has 11 amino acids. The germline V gene has CDR1 DFQATT and CDR2 SNEGSKA (reference sequence). The V and J ends lost 3 bases and 2 bases respectively, with 4 bases between them. The CDR3 protein is CSARLNTEAFF. In DNA, the CDR3 is TGCAGTGCTAGGTTAAACACTGAAGCTTTCTTT.

This chain uses TRBV5-1 with TRBJ2-7, with unresolved D. The CDR3 covers 15 residues. Trimming cost V 2 bases and J 2 bases, with 14 bases left between them. CDR1 and CDR2 (germline): SGHRS, YFSETQ. The CDR3 nucleotides read TGCGCCAGCAGCTTCGGGCCGCAAGGAGCCTACGAGCAGTACTTC. Protein sequence: CASSFGPQGAYEQYF.

This chain links TRBV5-1 with TRBJ2-5, with a possible D match to TRBD1 (6 bases). Germline CDR1 SGHRS, CDR2 YFSETQ. Trimming shortened V by 4 bases and J by 1 base, and 8 bases separated the two germline ends. This CDR3 has 13 residues. CDR3 sequence reads: CASSGDTQETQYF. DNA for the CDR3: TGCGCCAGCAGCGGGGACACCCAAGAGACCCAGTACTTC.

The rearrangement links TRBV15 to TRBJ2-5, with 9 bases identical to TRBD1. V was pared by 1 base and J by 4 bases, with 7 bases of the junction left unmatched. The length of the CDR3 is 16 residues. CDR1 is LNHNV, CDR2 YYDKDF, per germline (reference sequence). CDR3 region: CATSRGRTGAGETQYF. As DNA, the CDR3 is TGTGCCACCAGCAGAGGACGGACAGGGGCTGGAGAGACCCAGTACTTC.

With respect to this clone: Different DNA sequences within this sample yield the same CDR3. V is TRBV27 and J is TRBJ1-6; 9 bases are shared with TRBD1. Per the germline V gene, CDR1 is MNHEY and CDR2 is SMNVEV (reference sequence). The CDR3 extends over 15 amino acids. Trimming cost V 5 bases and J 8 bases; bases outside gene matches: 7. The CDR3 sequence is CASSSPGQGYSPLHF. The CDR3 DNA is TGTGCCAGCAGTAGTCCGGGACAGGGTTATTCACCCCTCCACTTT.

The rearrangement uses TRBV19 and TRBJ1-2; tentative D call: TRBD1 (6 bases). V lost 5 bases, J lost 7 bases, and 14 bases lay in between. The CDR3 contains 13 residues. CDR1 and CDR2 (germline): LNHDA, SQIVND (reference sequence). The CDR3 spells CASSLDSSIGYTF. CDR3 nucleotide sequence: TGTGCCAGTAGTCTGGACAGCTCTATTGGCTACACCTTC.

The rearrangement uses TRBV15 and TRBJ2-7; D is unresolved. Germline V CDR1 and CDR2: LNHNV, YYDKDF (reference sequence). V was trimmed by 0 bases and J by 2 bases, leaving 20 bases between them. The CDR3 contains 18 residues. CDR3 bases: TGTGCCACCAGCAGAGATCGGTCAGGAAATCACCTCCCCTACGAGCAGTACTTC. Encoded protein: CATSRDRSGNHLPYEQYF.

This clone has a handful of counts. The genes are TRBV6-6 and TRBJ1-1; possibly TRBD1 for D (5 bases). CDR1 is MNHNY, CDR2 SVGAGI, per germline (reference sequence). The CDR3 is 13 amino acids. V lost 8 bases and J 0 bases, leaving 10 bases between the germline ends. The chain's CDR3 is CASARGLNTEAFF. For the CDR3, the DNA is TGTGCCAGCGCCCGGGGCTTGAACACTGAAGCTTTCTTT.

The CDR3 DNA reads as TGTGCCAGCAGCTTAGGTGAGGGCCCGCGGGTCTACACCTTC. This encodes CASSLGEGPRVYTF. This chain links TRBV11-2 with TRBJ1-2, with unresolved D. V lost 1 base, J lost 10 bases, and 16 bases lay in between. This CDR3 spans 14 amino acids. The germline gives CDR1 SGHAT, CDR2 FQNNGV.

The V and J genes are TRBV28 and TRBJ2-7; TRBD1 agrees at 7 bases. V was pared by 2 bases and J by 9 bases, with 4 bases of the junction left unmatched. Germline CDR1 MDHEN, CDR2 SYDVKM. There are 12 residues in the CDR3. CDR3 bases: TGTGCCAGCAGTTTAACAGGGGATGCGCAGTACTTC. Translation: CASSLTGDAQYF.

This clone has a single count. CDR3 in amino acids: CASSPSPGSNQPQHF. The CDR3 DNA is TGTGCCAGCAGCCCTTCCCCCGGGAGCAATCAGCCCCAGCATTTT. This chain connects TRBV9 to TRBJ1-5, with D hard to call. This CDR3 has 15 amino acids. CDR1 and CDR2 from the germline V gene are SGDLS and YYNGEE. V was shortened by 4 bases and J by 1 base, with 12 bases between the two germline ends.

J is TRBJ2-1 and V is TRBV9, with TRBD2 as a possible D gene (5 bases). The CDR3 runs to 13 residues. Germline lookup yields CDR1 SGDLS and CDR2 YYNGEE. Trimming shortened V by 0 bases and J by 9 bases, and 10 bases separated the two germline ends. The CDR3 reads CASSVVASSEQFF. Written as DNA, the CDR3 is TGTGCCAGCAGCGTAGTAGCGTCCAGTGAGCAGTTCTTC.

The gene calls are TRBV21-1 and TRBJ1-1; TRBD1 was called by the table and not checked on the DNA. TRBV21-1 is assigned pseudogene status. The CDR3 runs 13 residues. Here the CDR3 reads CASSIRGNTEAFF. Here the CDR3 DNA reads TGTGCCAGCAGCATCAGGGGGAACACTGAAGCTTTCTTT.

The rearrangement uses TRBV9 and TRBJ2-2; 7 bases line up with TRBD2. CDR1 is SGDLS and CDR2 is YYNGEE in the germline V gene. This CDR3 contains 17 residues. The J segment lost 0 bases and the V segment lost 0 bases, leaving 5 bases of the junction unmatched. CDR3 in amino acids: CASSVGLAASNTGELFF. The DNA of the CDR3 is TGTGCCAGCAGCGTAGGGCTAGCGGCTTCGAACACCGGGGAGCTGTTTTTT.

The chain joins TRBV7-3 to TRBJ2-5; no clear D gene. With 4 bases removed from V and 2 bases from J, the gap between germline ends came to 11 bases. There are 14 residues in the CDR3. Germline lookup yields CDR1 SGHTA and CDR2 FQGTGA. CDR3 bases: TGTGCCAGCAGCTCGCTCCCGAAACAAGAGACCCAGTACTTC. It specifies CASSSLPKQETQYF. The whole variable domain, filled in from reference TRBV7-3 and TRBJ2-5, reads GAGVSQTPSNKVTEKGKYVELRCDPISGHTALYWYRQSLGQGPEFLIYFQGTGAADDSGLPNDRFFAVRPEGSVSTLKIQRTERGDSAVYLCASSSLPKQETQYFGPGTRLLVL.

The rearrangement links TRBV19 to TRBJ1-2, with D possibly TRBD1 on 5 matching bases. This CDR3 is 14 amino acids long. Germline CDR1 and CDR2: LNHDA and SQIVND (reference sequence). The V end was cut by 5 bases, the J end by 2 bases, with 12 bases between. The CDR3 here is CASSSGPANYGYTF. The CDR3 DNA reads as TGTGCCAGTAGTTCGGGGCCCGCCAACTATGGCTACACCTTC.

The sample holds a few counts of this clone. The chain couples TRBV7-8 to TRBJ1-4, with 8 bases lining up with TRBD1. The germline V gene encodes CDR1 SGHVS and CDR2 FQNEAQ. V lost 4 bases to trimming and J lost 7 bases; unmatched junction nucleotides: 5. The CDR3 has 14 residues. CDR3 DNA sequence: TGTGCCAGCAGCTCGGACAGGGACGGTGAAAAACTGTTTTTT. Its protein is CASSSDRDGEKLFF. Full variable domain (remainder filled in from reference TRBV7-8 and TRBJ1-4): GAGVSQSPRYKVAKRGQDVALRCDPISGHVSLFWYQQALGQGPEFLTYFQNEAQLDKSGLPSDRFFAERPEGSVSTLKIQRTQQEDSAVYLCASSSDRDGEKLFFGSGTQLSVL.

This clone was observed a single time. At one boundary the junction diverges from the germline segment, which might be a read error. The V call is TRBV5-4, the J call TRBJ2-1, with 14 bases fitting TRBD2. Germline V gene lookup returns CDR1 SGHNT and CDR2 YYREEE (reference sequence). This CDR3 has 13 amino acids. CDR3 in amino acids: CASSFAGLAGDVF. In DNA, the CDR3 is TGTGCCAGCAGCTTTGCGGGACTAGCGGGAGATGTCTTC.

The chain links TRBV4-3 to TRBJ1-3, with D perhaps TRBD1 (6 bases). This CDR3 has 16 amino acids. V was clipped by 1 base and J by 1 base, with 11 bases between them. In germline, CDR1 is LGHNA, CDR2 YSLEER. The CDR3 nucleotides are TGCGCCAGCAGCCAAGTAGGGGGGGCGTCTGGAAACACCATATATTTT. Protein product: CASSQVGGASGNTIYF.

The V and J genes are TRBV2 and TRBJ2-7; no clear D gene. V was shortened by 6 bases and J by 6 bases, with 18 bases between the two germline ends. Germline loops: CDR1 SNHLY, CDR2 FYNNEI. The CDR3 has 14 residues. In nucleotides, the CDR3 is TGTGCCAGCAGCAATGAGGTGTCGATGTCCGAGCAGTACTTC. Translated, it gives CASSNEVSMSEQYF.